Listed here are 27 T cell receptor beta chains from one sample, sequenced in a study of beta chain features in type 1 diabetes. Sequenced material consisted of expressed TCRB transcripts (all of the isolated RNA was reverse transcribed). This table comes from immunoSEQ multiplex PCR, and its TCRdb copy is limited to in-frame clones, with some not included. The top ten clones hold about 0.093% of a sample with 680,000 or so clones, 15% to 19% of them seen once. Sequencing was carried out using naive CD4+ T cells from blood. The receptor set was obtained from a man between 18 and 29 years old in good health.

The chain has TRBV11-1 and TRBJ2-5; TRBD2 matches at 11 bases. The trim removed 5 bases at V and 5 bases at J, leaving 10 bases unmatched. Germline loops: CDR1 SGHAT, CDR2 FQDESV (reference sequence). The CDR3 consists of 16 residues. The CDR3 nucleotides are TGTGCCAGCAGCGGGGGACTAGCGGCCCTCGGGGAGACCCAGTACTTC. Translated: CASSGGLAALGETQYF. The full variable domain, its missing parts supplied by reference TRBV11-1 and TRBJ2-5, is EAEVAQSPRYKITEKSQAVAFWCDPISGHATLYWYRQILGQGPELLVQFQDESVVDDSQLPKDRFSAERLKGVDSTLKIQPAELGDSAMYLCASSGGLAALGETQYFGPGTRLLVL.

This clone was seen a handful of times. The rearrangement links TRBV5-1 to TRBJ2-5; D not resolved. The CDR3 has 15 residues. The V end was cut by 1 base, the J end by 1 base, with 11 bases between. Germline V lookup: CDR1 SGHRS, CDR2 YFSETQ. The CDR3 DNA is TGCGCCAGCAGCTTGTTGGCCGGCTCCCAAGAGACCCAGTACTTC. It encodes CASSLLAGSQETQYF.

This clone was seen only a few times. The V and J genes are TRBV28 and TRBJ1-2; 7 nucleotides agree with TRBD1. CDR1 MDHEN and CDR2 SYDVKM come from the germline V gene. V trimming: 4 bases; J trimming: 3 bases; junction bases outside the gene matches: 5. The CDR3 length is 14 residues. The DNA for the CDR3 is TGTGCCAGCAGTTCGACAGGGACTTACTATGGCTACACCTTC. As protein: CASSSTGTYYGYTF.

This clone has just a few counts. This sequence joins TRBV20-1 and TRBJ2-1, with D possibly being TRBD1 (5 bases). From germline, CDR1 is DFQATT and CDR2 SNEGSKA (reference sequence). V shed 4 bases and J shed 9 bases, with 10 bases lying between them. The CDR3 extends over 11 amino acids. CDR3 nucleotide sequence: TGCAGTGCTACTGGGGCTCGTGAGCAGTTCTTC. Its protein product is CSATGAREQFF.

This clone was seen only a few times. The junction departs from germline at one end; a sequencing error may be responsible. This sequence joins TRBV29-1 and TRBJ1-1; 7 nucleotides line up with TRBD1. Looked up from germline, CDR1 is SQVTM and CDR2 is ANQGSEA. CDR3 length: 11 residues. CDR3 in amino acids: CRVDRQGRAFF. The CDR3 coding sequence is TGCAGGGTTGACCGACAGGGTAGGGCTTTCTTT.

The chain has TRBV29-1 and TRBJ2-5, with 10 bases fitting TRBD2. V lost 7 bases to trimming and J lost 3 bases; unmatched junction nucleotides: 5. This CDR3 has 13 amino acids. Germline V gene sequence: CDR1 SQVTM, CDR2 ANQGSEA. CDR3 sequence reads: CSGAGGLKETQYF. The CDR3 DNA is TGCAGCGGAGCGGGAGGGCTTAAAGAGACCCAGTACTTC.

This clone showed up just a few times. The chain recombines TRBV7-2 with TRBJ1-2; no clear D. The CDR3 length is 16 residues. V shed 2 bases and J shed 1 base, with 14 bases lying between them. CDR1 and CDR2 (germline): SGHTA, FQGNSA. The DNA of the CDR3 is TGTGCCAGCAGCTTAATGGCATCTGCCGTTAACTATGGCTACACCTTC. Amino acid sequence: CASSLMASAVNYGYTF.

In its sample, this clone was seen a few times. The chain employs TRBV18 and TRBJ2-3; 8 nucleotides agree with TRBD2. After removal of 2 bases from V and 5 bases from J, the junction contained 6 bases not matched to a gene. CDR1 and CDR2 (germline): KGHSH, LQKENI. The CDR3 is made up of 15 amino acids. The CDR3 loop reads CASSPAGRAGDTQYF. In DNA, the CDR3 is TGTGCCAGCTCACCAGCCGGGAGGGCCGGAGATACGCAGTATTTT.

The V gene is TRBV6-5, the J gene TRBJ2-4; D is uncertain. The CDR3 has 15 amino acids. Germline V CDR1 and CDR2: MNHEY, SVGAGI. Trimming shortened V by 8 bases and J by 0 bases, and 14 bases separated the two germline ends. CDR3 sequence reads: CASSPSILAKNIQYF. For the CDR3, the DNA is TGTGCCAGCTCCCCAAGCATCCTAGCCAAAAACATTCAGTACTTC.

The table lists this clone with a few counts. The chain links TRBV10-3 to TRBJ2-1, with D tentatively TRBD2 (6 bases). Germline CDR1 and CDR2: ENHRY and SYGVKD. The CDR3 covers 15 residues. V lost 0 bases to trimming and J lost 15 bases, with 21 bases between them. For the CDR3, the DNA is TGTGCCATCAGTGAGTCGAGACTAGATCGTTCCGCGGGGTTCTTC. Its protein product is CAISESRLDRSAGFF.

In this sample, this clone turned up a few times. The rearrangement links TRBV25-1 to TRBJ2-1; 8 bases are shared with TRBD1. Germline lookup yields CDR1 MGHDK and CDR2 SYGVNS. After removal of 7 bases from V and 4 bases from J, the junction contained 9 bases not matched to a gene. The CDR3 totals 15 residues. In nucleotides, the CDR3 is TGTGCCAGCATCTCAGACAGGGGAAGATACAATGAGCAGTTCTTC. Encoded protein: CASISDRGRYNEQFF. The full variable domain, rest sourced from reference TRBV25-1 and TRBJ2-1, is EADIYQTPRYLVIGTGKKITLECSQTMGHDKMYWYQQDPGMELHLIHYSYGVNSTEKGDLSSESTVSRIRTEHFPLTLESARPSHTSQYLCASISDRGRYNEQFFGPGTRLTVL.

This clone has just a few counts. The chain recombines TRBV7-8 with TRBJ2-3; the match to TRBD2 covers 10 bases. With V trimmed by 1 base and J by 5 bases, 9 bases remained unmatched. The V gene's germline CDR1 is SGHVS and CDR2 FQNEAQ. The CDR3 runs to 17 residues. In DNA form, the CDR3 reads TGTGCCAGCAGCTTAGTATGGCTAGCGGGAGCCCAAGATACGCAGTATTTT. This translates into CASSLVWLAGAQDTQYF.

This clone appeared a few times. This chain links TRBV7-2 with TRBJ2-7, with no clear D. Trimming left V 4 bases short and J 0 bases short, with 13 bases between. CDR1 is SGHTA and CDR2 is FQGNSA in the germline V gene. The CDR3 is made up of 15 amino acids. CDR3 in amino acids: CASSSTDRNSYEQYF. As DNA, the CDR3 is TGTGCCAGCAGCTCAACGGACCGAAACTCCTACGAGCAGTACTTC.

The table lists this clone with a few counts. The V call is TRBV28, the J call TRBJ1-2, with D perhaps matching TRBD1 (5 bases). The V gene's germline CDR1 is MDHEN and CDR2 SYDVKM. The CDR3 is 14 amino acids. Trimming removed 5 bases at V and 0 bases at J, with 10 bases between. This chain's CDR3 is CASSLRGANYGYTF. CDR3 nucleotides: TGTGCCAGCAGTCTCCGGGGGGCTAACTATGGCTACACCTTC.

This clone was seen a handful of times. This chain joins TRBV27 and TRBJ2-7, with D perhaps matching TRBD1 (6 bases). Germline-derived CDR1 and CDR2 are MNHEY and SMNVEV (reference sequence). CDR3 length: 15 amino acids. The V and J ends lost 5 bases and 2 bases respectively, with 16 bases between them. The CDR3 DNA follows: TGTGCCAGCAGTGGGGTGGGGGCCCTTGCCTACGAGCAGTACTTC. Protein: CASSGVGALAYEQYF.

The chain links TRBV28 to TRBJ2-5; 9 bases align to TRBD1. Germline V gives CDR1 MDHEN, CDR2 SYDVKM. Trimming cost V 6 bases and J 2 bases; bases outside gene matches: 7. This CDR3 has 15 amino acids. The CDR3 region is CASSRRQGVQETQYF. CDR3 in DNA: TGTGCCAGCAGCCGTAGACAGGGGGTGCAAGAGACCCAGTACTTC.

This chain connects TRBV29-1 to TRBJ2-3, with 9 bases aligning to TRBD1. Trimming at V came to 8 bases and at J to 4 bases, leaving 4 bases not matched to a gene. The CDR3 consists of 12 residues. The germline gives CDR1 SQVTM, CDR2 ANQGSEA. The CDR3 nucleotides read TGCAGCATGGGACAGGGAGCAGATACGCAGTATTTT. It codes for CSMGQGADTQYF.

This clone has a handful of counts. The genes are TRBV7-3 and TRBJ2-2; D is perhaps TRBD1 (6 bases). V was cut by 7 bases and J by 0 bases, with 9 bases left in between. CDR1 SGHTA and CDR2 FQGTGA come from the germline V gene. The CDR3 runs to 14 residues. The CDR3 nucleotides are TGTGCCAGCACCGACAGGACGAACACCGGGGAGCTGTTTTTT. Its protein product is CASTDRTNTGELFF.

This chain joins TRBV4-3 and TRBJ1-4; TRBD1 might be the D (6 bases). The V and J ends lost 1 base and 8 bases respectively, with 20 bases between them. The length of the CDR3 is 17 residues. Germline CDR1 is LGHNA and CDR2 is YSLEER. CDR3 loop: CASSQAYPGGSREKLFF. In DNA form, the CDR3 reads TGCGCCAGCAGCCAAGCGTACCCGGGGGGCTCGAGGGAAAAACTGTTTTTT.

The rearrangement uses TRBV15 and TRBJ1-5; D may be TRBD1 (6 bases). The V end was cut by 0 bases, the J end by 6 bases, with 12 bases between. Germline V CDR1 and CDR2: LNHNV, YYDKDF (reference sequence). This CDR3 has 15 amino acids. This CDR3 is CATSRDRGARQPQHF. The CDR3 nucleotides are TGTGCCACCAGCAGAGATCGGGGGGCACGTCAGCCCCAGCATTTT.

The rearrangement uses TRBV7-3 and TRBJ1-2; weak D call: TRBD1 (6 bases). CDR3 length: 13 residues. Germline CDR1 SGHTA, CDR2 FQGTGA. V lost 5 bases, J lost 10 bases, and 17 bases lay in between. In nucleotides, the CDR3 is TGTGCCAGCAGCCCAACCCCAGGGGAGGACTACACCTTC. Translating gives CASSPTPGEDYTF.

This clone turned up a few times. This chain connects TRBV10-3 to TRBJ2-7; D possibly uses TRBD1 or TRBD2 (5 bases each). From germline, CDR1 is ENHRY and CDR2 SYGVKD. The CDR3 loop spans 12 amino acids. With 10 bases removed from V and 6 bases from J, the gap between germline ends came to 16 bases. The CDR3 loop is CANAEGHFEQYF. The CDR3, as DNA: TGTGCCAACGCCGAGGGGCACTTCGAGCAGTACTTC.

The CDR3 DNA reads as TGTGCCAGCAACCTCGGCAGTTTCGGCACAGATACGCAGTATTTT. This gives the protein CASNLGSFGTDTQYF. This chain joins TRBV28 and TRBJ2-3; D uncertain. Looked up from germline, CDR1 is MDHEN and CDR2 is SYDVKM. The CDR3 spans 15 residues. Trimming took off 7 bases at V and 1 base at J, with 15 bases between the two ends. The variable domain in full, with the rest retrieved from reference TRBV28 and TRBJ2-3, is DVKVTQSSRYLVKRTGEKVFLECVQDMDHENMFWYRQDPGLGLRLIYFSYDVKMKEKGDIPEGYSVSREKKERFSLILESASTNQTSMYLCASNLGSFGTDTQYFGPGTRLTVL.

The chain employs TRBV6-5 and TRBJ2-7, with TRBD2 identical over 7 bases. Trimming cost V 0 bases and J 3 bases; bases outside gene matches: 5. The CDR3 runs 15 residues. In germline, CDR1 is MNHEY, CDR2 SVGAGI. Written as DNA, the CDR3 is TGTGCCAGCAGTTACTCGAGCGGGGATCTCTACGAGCAGTACTTC. This encodes CASSYSSGDLYEQYF.

This clone was recorded a few times. The chain joins TRBV5-1 to TRBJ1-2; D gene uncertain. The CDR3 is made up of 17 amino acids. CDR1 is SGHRS and CDR2 is YFSETQ in the germline V gene. Trimming pared 0 bases from V and 4 bases from J, leaving 19 bases between. This chain's CDR3 is CASSLASGGRTSYGYTF. As DNA, the CDR3 is TGCGCCAGCAGCTTGGCCTCAGGTGGACGGACCAGCTATGGCTACACCTTC.

This rearrangement joins TRBV29-1 to TRBJ1-5; TRBD1 might be the D (5 bases). V was clipped by 6 bases and J by 4 bases, with 10 bases between them. The CDR3 length is 12 residues. The germline gives CDR1 SQVTM, CDR2 ANQGSEA. The CDR3 sequence is CSVGGINQPQHF. In DNA, the CDR3 is TGCAGCGTGGGGGGGATAAATCAGCCCCAGCATTTT. The whole variable domain, remainder taken from reference TRBV29-1 and TRBJ1-5, is SAVISQKPSRDICQRGTSLTIQCQVDSQVTMMFWYRQQPGQSLTLIATANQGSEATYESGFVIDKFPISRPNLTFSTLTVSNMSPEDSSIYLCSVGGINQPQHFGDGTRLSIL.

Of note for this clone: At one boundary the junction diverges from the germline segment, which might be a read error. The rearrangement joins TRBV7-9 to TRBJ2-1; 8 bases fit TRBD1. CDR3 length: 15 amino acids. Looked up from germline, CDR1 is SEHNR and CDR2 is FQNEAQ (reference sequence). CDR3 DNA: TGCGCCAGCAGCCAAGATTTTGCAGGGGGCTATGAGCAGTTCTTC. Translation: CASSQDFAGGYEQFF.